One T cell receptor beta chain is described in this entry. Its antigen is not identified. This specimen belongs to a study of cytomegalovirus exposure and HLA in healthy donors. General study findings and limits: Highly shared variants forming one cluster were likely a sequencing artifact. V- and J-gene trimming of TCR beta was linked (in a later analysis) to a missense DCLRE1C variant.

Regarding donors, all were healthy bone marrow donors. Germline CDR1 reads SGHTA; CDR2 reads FQGNSA. The CDR3 length is 13 residues. Trimming pared 2 bases from V and 9 bases from J, leaving 11 bases between. With 60 Vbeta and 13 Jbeta primers, the PCR was carried out. Original processing methods: A later analysis tallied 80 million to 100 million unique TCR beta chains, approximately 10 million of them shared. The method was immunoSEQ multiplex PCR; TCRdb's version includes in-frame clones alone and lacks a portion of them. V, J and clone size are those of that table, while D and trimming were read from the DNA. The sample consists of about 190,000 clones, 78% of them appearing once.

Sequences were obtained from PBMCs. This rearrangement joins TRBV7-2 to TRBJ1-3; the D is unclear. The receptor was isolated from a woman in her twenties or thirties in good health and CMV-seropositive. CDR3 amino acids: CASSLRGPGTIYF. CDR3 DNA sequence: TGTGCCAGCAGCTTAAGAGGGCCTGGCACCATATATTTT.